These 28 T cell receptor beta chains were all obtained from the same sample, sequenced in a study of CD8+CD57+ T cells in acquired aplastic anemia. Genomic DNA constituted the template upon which TCR beta VDJ and CDR3 profiling was performed. TCRdb reprocessed the reads via MiXCR and lists one record per CDR3 protein. The sample includes 310,000 or so distinct CDR3 sequences, 45% to 65% of them seen just once. Patients selected for sequencing had displayed CD8+CD57+ cell expansion by flow cytometry. Sample: sorted CD4+, CD8+, or CD8+CD57+ T cells (not recorded which) from PBMCs. The receptors were gathered from a human donor with aplastic anemia.

This clonotype was recorded only once. The gene calls are TRBV5-1 and TRBJ2-7; TRBD2 is a possible D gene (5 bases). The germline V and J ends were trimmed by 4 bases and 2 bases, with 16 bases remaining between them. The CDR3 length is 15 residues. The germline gives CDR1 SGHRS, CDR2 YFSETQ. This CDR3 is CASSQTGRVPYEQYF. The CDR3 DNA sequence: TGCGCCAGCAGCCAAACTGGGCGGGTCCCCTACGAGCAGTACTTC. The full variable domain, completed using reference TRBV5-1 and TRBJ2-7, is KAGVTQTPRYLIKTRGQQVTLSCSPISGHRSVSWYQQTPGQGLQFLFEYFSETQRNKGNFPGRFSGRQFSNSRSEMNVSTLELGDSALYLCASSQTGRVPYEQYFGPGTRLTVT.

A few counts support this clonotype. The V call is TRBV10-3, the J call TRBJ1-2; tentatively, D is TRBD1 (5 bases). From germline, CDR1 is ENHRY and CDR2 SYGVKD. Trimming pared 7 bases from V and 2 bases from J, leaving 8 bases between. The CDR3 is made up of 12 amino acids. CDR3: CAITGTNYGYTF. The CDR3, as DNA: TGTGCCATCACCGGGACCAACTATGGCTACACCTTC.

The chain is built from TRBV12-3 or TRBV12-4 and TRBJ2-5; D unresolved. Trimming removed 1 base from V and 1 base from J, with 7 bases in between. The CDR3 spans 14 residues. The CDR3 DNA is TGTGCCAGCAGTTTAGACACGACCCAAGAGACCCAGTACTTC. As protein: CASSLDTTQETQYF.

The J gene is TRBJ2-3, the V gene TRBV20-1, with 7 nucleotides matching TRBD1. The CDR3 contains 12 residues. Germline V CDR1 and CDR2: DFQATT, SNEGSKA (reference sequence). The V and J ends lost 1 base and 10 bases, in that order; junction bases with no gene match: 5. CDR3 region: CSARVRTGSQYF. DNA for the CDR3: TGCAGTGCTAGAGTTAGGACAGGATCGCAGTATTTT.

This clonotype appeared many times. The chain couples TRBV5-1 to TRBJ1-5; D gene unclear. Germline CDR1 and CDR2: SGHRS and YFSETQ. Trimming stripped 0 bases from V and 3 bases from J, with 7 bases between. This CDR3 is built from 14 residues. The CDR3 bases are TGCGCCAGCAGCTTGGGGCAGCCCAATCAGCCCCAGCATTTT. Translated: CASSLGQPNQPQHF. Using reference TRBV5-1 and TRBJ1-5 for the parts outside the CDR3, the full variable domain is KAGVTQTPRYLIKTRGQQVTLSCSPISGHRSVSWYQQTPGQGLQFLFEYFSETQRNKGNFPGRFSGRQFSNSRSEMNVSTLELGDSALYLCASSLGQPNQPQHFGDGTRLSIL.

This clonotype showed up just a few times. V gene TRBV10-3 combines with J gene TRBJ1-1; 9 positions agree with TRBD1. Germline loops: CDR1 ENHRY, CDR2 SYGVKD. The trim removed 7 bases at V and 1 base at J, leaving 4 bases unmatched. This CDR3 spans 14 amino acids. CDR3 residues: CAIKLDRGNTEAFF. CDR3 coding DNA: TGTGCCATCAAATTGGACAGGGGGAACACTGAAGCTTTCTTT.

This rearrangement joins TRBV20-1 to TRBJ2-5; 9 bases align to TRBD2. The CDR3 has 12 residues. V trimming: 3 bases; J trimming: 7 bases; junction bases outside the gene matches: 3. CDR1 and CDR2 from the germline V gene are DFQATT and SNEGSKA (reference sequence). In DNA, the CDR3 is TGCAGTGCTAGCCTTAGCGGGGGGACCCAGTACTTC. It is translated as CSASLSGGTQYF.

This clonotype has a count of ten or more. CDR3 coding DNA: TGTGCCAGCAGTTTATTGACCTCCGGGACAGGGTCCTACGAGCAGTACTTC. It translates to CASSLLTSGTGSYEQYF. This chain joins TRBV11-1 and TRBJ2-7, with TRBD1 identical over 9 bases. Looked up from germline, CDR1 is SGHAT and CDR2 is FQDESV (reference sequence). The CDR3 length is 17 residues. V trimming: 6 bases; J trimming: 1 base; junction bases outside the gene matches: 13.

The chain links TRBV7-2 to TRBJ1-5, with D maybe TRBD1 (5 bases). The CDR3 length is 14 residues. V shed 2 bases and J shed 7 bases, with 12 bases lying between them. The germline V gene has CDR1 SGHTA and CDR2 FQGNSA. The CDR3 sequence: CASSLTSEGQPQHF. The CDR3 DNA is TGTGCCAGCAGCTTAACATCGGAGGGGCAGCCCCAGCATTTT.

This clonotype occurred many times. This chain joins TRBV6-5 and TRBJ1-3, with TRBD1 as a possible D gene (5 bases). Germline assignment: CDR1 MNHEY and CDR2 SVGAGI. The V end lost 6 bases, the J end lost 4 bases, and 19 bases lay between the germline ends. CDR3 size: 16 residues. The CDR3 DNA is TGTGCCAGCAGCCTTGGGACCCCCCCAAACGGAAACACCATATATTTT. Translating it yields CASSLGTPPNGNTIYF.

This clonotype appeared a single time. CDR3 nucleotide sequence: TGTGCCAGCAGATACGGACATTCAGGAAACACCATATATTTT. Protein: CASRYGHSGNTIYF. The chain is built from TRBV5-6 and TRBJ1-3; tentatively, D is TRBD1 (5 bases). The CDR3 spans 14 residues. V lost 5 bases and J lost 4, with 13 bases in between. The V gene's germline CDR1 is SGHDT and CDR2 YYEEEE.

This chain joins TRBV20-1 and TRBJ1-4; TRBD1 aligns across 7 bases. The germline V gene has CDR1 DFQATT and CDR2 SNEGSKA (reference sequence). After removal of 2 bases from V and 8 bases from J, the junction contained 5 bases not matched to a gene. CDR3 length: 13 amino acids. As DNA, the CDR3 is TGCAGTGCTAGAAGGGGACAGAAAGAAAAACTGTTTTTT. Protein sequence: CSARRGQKEKLFF.

CDR3 in DNA: TGTGCCAGTAGTATTCCGGGACAAGAGACCCAGTACTTC. As protein: CASSIPGQETQYF. The V and J genes are TRBV19 and TRBJ2-5; D possibly corresponds to TRBD2 (5 bases). The germline gives CDR1 LNHDA, CDR2 SQIVND (reference sequence). Trimming removed 3 bases from V and 2 bases from J, with 7 bases in between. The CDR3 length is 13 residues.

The chain employs TRBV10-3 and TRBJ2-3; no reliable D call. Trimming stripped 10 bases from V and 7 bases from J, with 15 bases between. CDR3 length equals 12 residues. Germline lookup yields CDR1 ENHRY and CDR2 SYGVKD. Here the CDR3 reads CASSRRLYTQYF. For the CDR3, the DNA is TGTGCCAGCAGCCGTAGACTTTATACGCAGTATTTT.

This clonotype was observed a handful of times. This chain links TRBV7-8 with TRBJ2-1; D unclear. Per the germline V gene, CDR1 is SGHVS and CDR2 is FQNEAQ. V gave up 4 bases and J gave up 12 bases, with 10 bases separating them. The CDR3 spans 11 residues. As DNA, the CDR3 is TGTGCCAGCAGCTCCGACCTGAGGCAGTTCTTC. As protein: CASSSDLRQFF.

The genes are TRBV5-4 and TRBJ2-1; 7 bases are a match to TRBD1. The CDR3 contains 16 residues. V shed 4 bases and J 4 bases; nucleotides not matched to a gene: 11. From germline, CDR1 is SGHNT and CDR2 YYREEE (reference sequence). DNA for the CDR3: TGTGCCAGCAGCGCAACCGGGACAGAAAATTACAATGAGCAGTTCTTC. It yields the protein CASSATGTENYNEQFF. Combining the CDR3 with reference TRBV5-4 and TRBJ2-1 gives the whole variable domain ETGVTQSPTHLIKTRGQQVTLRCSSQSGHNTVSWYQQALGQGPQFIFQYYREEENGRGNFPPRFSGLQFPNYSSELNVNALELDDSALYLCASSATGTENYNEQFFGPGTRLTVL.

This clonotype was seen ten or more times. The CDR3 loop is CASEAPGTEAFF. The CDR3 region has the DNA TGTGCCAGCGAGGCCCCAGGGACTGAAGCTTTCTTT. The chain recombines TRBV6-5 with TRBJ1-1; D perhaps matches TRBD1 (5 bases). Between the trimmed V and J ends, which lost 8 bases and 5 bases, there was a span of 12 bases. The CDR3 spans 12 residues. CDR1 and CDR2 from the germline V gene are MNHEY and SVGAGI.

V is TRBV20-1 and J is TRBJ2-7; TRBD2 agrees at 14 bases. Trimming at V came to 6 bases and at J to 0 bases, leaving 13 bases not matched to a gene. This CDR3 spans 18 amino acids. Germline V lookup: CDR1 DFQATT, CDR2 SNEGSKA (reference sequence). This CDR3 reads CSARDSPGLAGDSYEQYF. DNA for the CDR3: TGCAGTGCCCGGGACAGTCCGGGACTAGCGGGAGACTCCTACGAGCAGTACTTC.

This clonotype occurred many times. The chain is built from TRBV9 and TRBJ1-3, with D unclear. From germline, CDR1 is SGDLS and CDR2 YYNGEE. The CDR3 is 15 residues long. Trimming left V 4 bases short and J 0 bases short, with 11 bases between. For the CDR3, the DNA is TGTGCCAGCAGCCGAGACGGAGCCTCTGGAAACACCATATATTTT. Protein sequence: CASSRDGASGNTIYF.

On this clonotype: Since a much larger clone is just one base distant, this may be a read error. The rearrangement joins TRBV29-1 to TRBJ2-2; 9 positions agree with TRBD2. Germline V lookup: CDR1 SQVTM, CDR2 ANQGSEA. This CDR3 is built from 14 residues. The CDR3 region is CSAGTSYLTGELLF. As DNA, the CDR3 is TGCAGCGCAGGGACTAGCTACCTCACCGGGGAGCTGCTTTTT.

The chain couples TRBV24-1 to TRBJ1-1; 8 bases line up with TRBD1. The CDR3 has 14 residues. CDR1 and CDR2 from the germline V gene are KGHDR and SFDVKD. V lost 2 bases to trimming and J lost 4 bases; unmatched junction nucleotides: 2. DNA of the CDR3: TGTGCCACCAGTGATTCAGGGGGCATCACTGAAGCTTTCTTT. Translation: CATSDSGGITEAFF.

This clonotype was counted only a few times. The chain recombines TRBV12-3 or TRBV12-4 with TRBJ2-7; 13 positions match TRBD2. V trimming: 2 bases; J trimming: 6 bases; junction bases outside the gene matches: 13. The CDR3 has 18 amino acids. Written as DNA, the CDR3 is TGTGCCAGCAGTTTATCCTACGTCGGACTAGCGGGAGCTTTCGAGCAGTACTTC. This codes for CASSLSYVGLAGAFEQYF.

This chain connects TRBV15 to TRBJ1-5; unclear D gene. V lost 0 bases and J lost 3, with 15 bases in between. CDR3 length: 17 residues. The germline V gene has CDR1 LNHNV and CDR2 YYDKDF (reference sequence). Here the CDR3 reads CATSRDTGLQHNQPQHF. CDR3 DNA: TGTGCCACCAGCAGAGATACCGGGTTGCAGCACAATCAGCCCCAGCATTTT.

V and J are TRBV19 and TRBJ2-7, with 9 bases fitting TRBD1. The V gene's germline CDR1 is LNHDA and CDR2 SQIVND (reference sequence). The CDR3 spans 15 residues. J was trimmed by 3 bases and V by 2 bases; bases with no gene match: 5. The CDR3 bases are TGTGCCAGTAGTATAACGGGACAGGGCGACTACGAGCAGTACTTC. Protein: CASSITGQGDYEQYF. The full variable domain, rest sourced from reference TRBV19 and TRBJ2-7, is DGGITQSPKYLFRKEGQNVTLSCEQNLNHDAMYWYRQDPGQGLRLIYYSQIVNDFQKGDIAEGYSVSREKKESFPLTVTSAQKNPTAFYLCASSITGQGDYEQYFGPGTRLTVT.

This clonotype appeared many times. The V call is TRBV29-1, the J call TRBJ1-2; 7 bases match TRBD1. In germline, CDR1 is SQVTM, CDR2 ANQGSEA. CDR3 length: 12 residues. Trimming took 8 bases from V and 3 from J; bases not matched to a gene: 6. The CDR3 reads CSLTGNDYGYTF. In DNA form, the CDR3 reads TGCAGCTTGACAGGGAACGACTATGGCTACACCTTC.

This clonotype was picked up many times. This chain uses TRBV9 with TRBJ2-5; D may be TRBD1 or TRBD2 (6 bases each). Trimming shortened V by 2 bases and J by 5 bases, and 16 bases separated the two germline ends. The CDR3 sequence is 15 residues long. Germline assignment: CDR1 SGDLS and CDR2 YYNGEE. For the CDR3, the DNA is TGTGCCAGCAGCGTTCATGCGGGAAGGGGGGAGACCCAGTACTTC. Translating it yields CASSVHAGRGETQYF. Full variable domain (outside the CDR3, taken from reference TRBV9 and TRBJ2-5): DSGVTQTPKHLITATGQRVTLRCSPRSGDLSVYWYQQSLDQGLQFLIQYYNGEERAKGNILERFSAQQFPDLHSELNLSSLELGDSALYFCASSVHAGRGETQYFGPGTRLLVL.

The CDR3 spells CASSLGFRTGLSETQYF. CDR3 bases: TGCGCCAGCAGCTTGGGTTTCCGGACAGGGCTTTCCGAGACCCAGTACTTC. The chain uses TRBV5-1 and TRBJ2-5; 8 bases match TRBD1. CDR3 length equals 17 residues. The germline gives CDR1 SGHRS, CDR2 YFSETQ. After removal of 0 bases from V and 5 bases from J, the junction contained 12 bases not matched to a gene.

The sample holds a few counts of this clonotype. The CDR3 bases are TGCAGCGTTGGATCCAGAAGGGTGCGACACGAGCAGTACTTC. Protein sequence: CSVGSRRVRHEQYF. The chain links TRBV29-1 to TRBJ2-7; D unresolved. Per the germline V gene, CDR1 is SQVTM and CDR2 is ANQGSEA. V was trimmed by 4 bases and J by 5 bases, leaving 18 bases between them. The CDR3 contains 14 residues.